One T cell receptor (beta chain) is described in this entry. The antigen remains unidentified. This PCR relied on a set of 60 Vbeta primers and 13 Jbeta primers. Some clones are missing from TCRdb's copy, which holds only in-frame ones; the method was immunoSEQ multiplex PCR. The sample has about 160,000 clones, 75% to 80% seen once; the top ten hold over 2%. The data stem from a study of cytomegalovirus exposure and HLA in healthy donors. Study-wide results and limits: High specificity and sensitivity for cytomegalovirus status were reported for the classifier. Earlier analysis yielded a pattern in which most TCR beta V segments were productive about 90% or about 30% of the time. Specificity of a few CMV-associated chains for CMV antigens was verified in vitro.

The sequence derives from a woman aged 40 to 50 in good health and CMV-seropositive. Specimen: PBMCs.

The CDR3: CAWSVGVKSSYNEQFF. As DNA, the CDR3 is TGTGCCTGGAGTGTCGGGGTAAAGAGCTCCTACAATGAGCAGTTCTTC. The V gene is TRBV30, the J gene TRBJ2-1; a possible D gene is TRBD2 (5 bases). The length of the CDR3 is 16 residues. Germline V lookup: CDR1 GTSNPN, CDR2 SVGIG (reference sequence). The V and J ends lost 0 bases and 0 bases respectively, with 12 bases between them.